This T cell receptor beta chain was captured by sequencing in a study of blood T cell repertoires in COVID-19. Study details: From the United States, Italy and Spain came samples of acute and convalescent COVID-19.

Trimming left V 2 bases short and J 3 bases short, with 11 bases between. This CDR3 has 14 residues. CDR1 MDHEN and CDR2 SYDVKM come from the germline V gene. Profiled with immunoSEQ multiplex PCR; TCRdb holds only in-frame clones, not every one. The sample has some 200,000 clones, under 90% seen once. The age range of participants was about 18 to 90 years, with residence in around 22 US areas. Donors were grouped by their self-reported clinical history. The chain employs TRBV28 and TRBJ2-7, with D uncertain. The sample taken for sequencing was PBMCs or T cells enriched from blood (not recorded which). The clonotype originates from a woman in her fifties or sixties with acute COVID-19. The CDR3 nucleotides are TGTGCCAGCAGTTTAGAAGTAGTTGGCTACGAGCAGTACTTC. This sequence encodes CASSLEVVGYEQYF.